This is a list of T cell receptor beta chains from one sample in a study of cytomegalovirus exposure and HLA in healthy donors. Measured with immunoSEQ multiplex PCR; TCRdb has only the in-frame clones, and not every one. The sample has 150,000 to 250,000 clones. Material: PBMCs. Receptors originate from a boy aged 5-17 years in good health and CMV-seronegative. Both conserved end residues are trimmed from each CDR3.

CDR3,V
ASIPDSLLEQY,TRBV19
ASSGAPGYRYT,TRBV19
ASSFEGNGYT,TRBV11-2
ASSGGQGHNEQF,TRBV5-1
ASSWGTGSYEQY,TRBV7-6
ASNRLASYNEQF,TRBV2
ASSPDSSETQY,TRBV5-1
AWSSSSYGYT,TRBV30
ASSAGHLYEQY,TRBV2
ASSSRQGERNTEAF,TRBV19
ASSPAFGPGTQY,TRBV27
ASSSGSFRGSYGYT,TRBV27
ASSHPFSPLH,TRBV4-1
ASGRDSGNTIY,TRBV5-5
ASSPQLAGGYNEQF,TRBV19
ASSESGGNTGELF,TRBV6-1
ASSGTSLGTGELF,TRBV10-1
ASSLTSGGVQY,TRBV7-6
AWSPLRGNAETQY,TRBV30
ASSQVASGTDTQY,TRBV4-2
ASSLGGTGGTEAF,TRBV7-2
ASSSTGGNSPLH,TRBV28
ASSKGLAVSYEQY,TRBV28
ATGSTDTQY,TRBV28
ASSFRTGQPQH,TRBV11-2
ASSFLGSENTEAF,TRBV5-1
ASSLAAGTLGYNEQF,TRBV7-6
ASSYSYSGGRIEQY,TRBV28
ASSAAGTGWHEQY,TRBV9
ASSHSQRAF,TRBV14
ASLDRISNQPQH,TRBV19
ASSISAASGKYNEQF,TRBV19
ASSLVSGGSIETQY,TRBV11-2
ASSFGTAFPRSYNSPLH,TRBV5-8
ASSLLGNTGELF,TRBV5-6
ASTNLGQGVHGGYT,TRBV4-1
ASSFPSGGNTDTQY,TRBV11-2
ASSLIQDTDTQY,TRBV5-6
ASSQGAILTEAF,TRBV11-2
ASSKPGTGGRNEQF,TRBV7-2
ASSSPRNTEAF,TRBV13
ASSHQGTVRPQH,TRBV28
ASSPSPGQGLH,TRBV19
ASSVGGGFLGGNEQF,TRBV9
ASSFPGQVTYGYT,TRBV14